This T cell receptor beta chain was recovered during a study of blood T cell repertoires in COVID-19. During active infection, Seattle patients enrolled and were then monitored through disease. Authors' data handling: Estimation of nucleated cell counts relied on the amplification of reference gene primers. Profiling relied on immunoSEQ multiplex PCR, and the TCRdb table lists in-frame clones only, not all of them. Clone size and the V and J calls come from that table; the DNA yielded D and trimming. Here the sample spans 380,000 or so clones, 75% to 90% being singletons. The CDR3 is 11 residues long. Per germline, CDR1 MNHEY and CDR2 SVGAGI. The V and J ends lost 8 bases and 8 bases, in that order; junction bases with no gene match: 5.

The receptor's source is a woman in her fifties or sixties with COVID-19, enrolled during active disease. Sample: peripheral blood. V and J are TRBV6-5 and TRBJ1-2; 7 nucleotides agree with TRBD1. CDR3: CASSGGGGYTF. The CDR3 DNA follows: TGTGCCAGCTCAGGGGGAGGAGGCTACACCTTC.